This record covers a single TCR beta chain. The sample is drawn from a study of shared T cell receptors in the human thymus. Germline-derived CDR1 and CDR2 are GTSNPN and SVGIG (reference sequence). V trimming: 4 bases; J trimming: 0 bases; junction bases outside the gene matches: 10. There are 17 residues in the CDR3. Sequencing used immunoSEQ multiplex PCR; TCRdb keeps in-frame clones, though not all of them. The data contain about 500,000 clones, about four fifths of them singletons. These sequences were also reported in another study, on human thymus T cells. That paper states: Infants served as donors; they were healthy and Finnish and were having corrective surgery for congenital heart defects. Resections removed during corrective heart surgery provided the thymus tissue used. In thymic and blood repertoires alike, V and J usage looked biased. Related work showed strongly overlapping thymic repertoires across unrelated individuals.

Sequenced: thymocytes. This sequence originates from a boy younger than two with a congenital heart defect. The rearrangement joins TRBV30 to TRBJ2-1, with 9 positions matching TRBD2. The CDR3 DNA follows: TGTGCCTGGACGCCCCTAGCGGGACCTGGCTCCTACAATGAGCAGTTCTTC. Encoded protein: CAWTPLAGPGSYNEQFF.